Listed below are T cell receptor beta chains from one sample, sequenced in a study of cytotoxic CD8 clonotypes in ibrutinib-treated CLL. Sequencing was performed with immunoSEQ multiplex PCR; in TCRdb, only in-frame clones are kept and a portion is missing. The profile covers about 310,000 clones, with around four fifths appearing a single time and 6.5% to 8% taken by the ten largest. The material was PBMCs, obtained before ibrutinib treatment. The receptors shown here come from a human donor with chronic lymphocytic leukemia. CDR3s include the opening cysteine and the closing phenylalanine or tryptophan. Fields, in order: V gene, J gene, D gene, clone size, CDR3 protein, CDR3 DNA. D genes are given only for firm matches. Size tells how often a clone was seen (once, few, many) or the class of an expanded clone, and some rows leave it out.

>TRBV5-6|TRBJ2-3|NA|NA
CASSPSTTGITDTQYF
TGTGCCAGCAGCCCTTCCACAACGGGGATCACAGATACGCAGTATTTT
>TRBV7-7|TRBJ2-1|TRBD1|NA
CASSSDRGYEQFF
TGTGCCAGCAGCTCGGACAGGGGATATGAGCAGTTCTTC
>TRBV6-5|TRBJ2-7|NA|NA
CASSYVANSPYEQYF
TGTGCCAGCAGTTACGTAGCTAACTCCCCTTACGAGCAGTACTTC
>TRBV15|TRBJ2-1|NA|NA
CATSQIQIRDEQFF
TGTGCCACCAGCCAGATCCAGATTCGCGATGAGCAGTTCTTC
>TRBV30|TRBJ1-2|NA|NA
CAWSVSGAGVNYGYTF
TGTGCCTGGAGTGTCTCGGGGGCGGGGGTTAACTATGGCTACACCTTC
>TRBV4-2|TRBJ1-5|TRBD1|NA
CASSRDRGLGNQPQHF
TGTGCCAGCAGCCGGGATAGGGGGCTTGGCAATCAGCCCCAGCATTTT
>TRBV7-9|TRBJ1-1|NA|NA
CASNTRAMNTEAFF
TGTGCCAGCAACACCCGCGCCATGAACACTGAAGCTTTCTTT
>TRBV9|TRBJ2-1|NA|NA
CATSPDQFF
TGTGCCACCTCCCCCGATCAGTTCTTC
>TRBV27|TRBJ2-6|TRBD1|once
CASSSRTGAGANVLTF
TGTGCCAGCAGTTCAAGGACAGGTGCTGGGGCCAACGTCCTGACTTTC
>TRBV15|TRBJ1-3|NA|NA
CATSVYGNTIYF
TGTGCCACCAGCGTTTACGGAAACACCATATATTTT
>TRBV11-2|TRBJ2-1|TRBD2|NA
CASSPTSGYNEQFF
TGTGCCAGCAGCCCTACTAGCGGCTACAATGAGCAGTTCTTC
>TRBV30|TRBJ2-1|TRBD2|NA
CAWSLGLAGSSYNEQFF
TGTGCCTGGAGCCTCGGACTAGCGGGCAGCTCCTACAATGAGCAGTTCTTC
>TRBV5-1|TRBJ1-5|NA|NA
CASSLEAGVSNQPQHF
TGCGCCAGCAGCTTGGAGGCAGGTGTTAGCAATCAGCCCCAGCATTTT
>TRBV4-1|TRBJ2-7|NA|NA
CASSQDGGGNSYEQYF
TGCGCCAGCAGCCAAGATGGAGGAGGGAACTCCTACGAGCAGTACTTC
>TRBV2|TRBJ2-1|NA|NA
CATRGRAEQFF
TGTGCCACCCGGGGGAGAGCAGAGCAGTTCTTC
>TRBV4-3|TRBJ2-1|NA|NA
CASSQDRGSLSHEQFF
TGCGCCAGCAGCCAAGATCGGGGTAGTCTTAGCCATGAGCAGTTCTTC
>TRBV10-2|TRBJ2-1|NA|NA
CASSPGTTYNEQFF
TGCGCCAGCAGTCCCGGGACAACATACAATGAGCAGTTCTTC
>TRBV29-1|TRBJ2-1|NA|NA
CSVEVGPHRDEQFF
TGCAGCGTTGAAGTAGGGCCCCACAGGGATGAGCAGTTCTTC
>TRBV7-2|TRBJ2-7|TRBD2|once
CASSLASGSLDEQYF
TGTGCCAGCAGCTTAGCTAGCGGGAGTCTCGACGAGCAGTACTTC
>TRBV7-8|TRBJ1-2|NA|NA
CASSPEFGAYGYTF
TGTGCCAGCAGCCCAGAATTTGGAGCCTATGGCTACACCTTC
>TRBV27|TRBJ2-7|NA|NA
CASSIRAWMLYEQYF
TGTGCCAGCAGTATCAGGGCTTGGATGCTTTACGAGCAGTACTTC
>TRBV7-9|TRBJ2-7|TRBD1|NA
CASSLGQGDYEQYF
TGTGCCAGCAGCTTGGGACAGGGGGACTACGAGCAGTACTTC
>TRBV6-5|TRBJ2-7|NA|once
CASSYGLRAEQYF
TGTGCCAGCAGTTACGGCCTACGGGCGGAGCAGTACTTC
>TRBV6-5|TRBJ1-2|TRBD1|few
CASSPGQYYGYTF
TGTGCCAGCAGTCCGGGACAGTACTATGGCTACACCTTC
>TRBV19|TRBJ2-5|NA|NA
CASSLRGGGGQETQYF
TGTGCCAGTAGTCTCCGCGGAGGCGGTGGCCAAGAGACCCAGTACTTC
>TRBV6-5|TRBJ2-7|TRBD2|NA
CASSYLAGGLYEQYF
TGTGCCAGCAGTTATTTAGCGGGAGGGTTGTACGAGCAGTACTTC
>TRBV11-3|TRBJ2-1|NA|NA
CASSFRRALYNEQFF
TGTGCCAGCAGCTTTAGAAGGGCCCTTTACAATGAGCAGTTCTTC
>TRBV2|TRBJ1-2|NA|NA
CASNQQGPYGYTF
TGTGCCAGCAACCAACAGGGACCCTATGGCTACACCTTC
>TRBV19|TRBJ2-2|NA|NA
CASTDWGDSPGELFF
TGTGCCAGTACAGATTGGGGGGATTCCCCCGGGGAGCTGTTTTTT
>TRBV30|TRBJ2-3|NA|NA
CAWSPTRGGTQYF
TGTGCCTGGAGTCCAACTCGTGGGGGTACGCAGTATTTT
>TRBV10-3|TRBJ1-5|NA|NA
CAISEAGTTDQPQHF
TGTGCCATCAGTGAGGCCGGGACAACCGATCAGCCCCAGCATTTT
>TRBV10-3|TRBJ2-7|NA|NA
CAMGGGQPPYEQYF
TGTGCCATGGGCGGGGGACAACCACCCTACGAGCAGTACTTC
>TRBV13|TRBJ2-2|NA|NA
CASSSLGETFEGELFF
TGTGCCAGCAGCTCTCTCGGAGAGACGTTCGAAGGGGAGCTGTTTTTT
>TRBV28|TRBJ1-2|NA|NA
CASSLSNLYGYTF
TGTGCCAGCAGTCTATCAAACCTCTATGGCTACACCTTC
>TRBV7-2|TRBJ1-2|TRBD1|NA
CASSLGGQGLYGYTF
TGTGCCAGCAGCTTAGGGGGACAGGGGCTCTATGGCTACACCTTC
>TRBV2|TRBJ2-5|NA|NA
CASSLPRQETQYF
TGTGCCAGCAGTTTGCCCCGCCAAGAGACCCAGTACTTC
>TRBV11-3|TRBJ2-7|TRBD1|NA
CASSPDRGAYEQYF
TGTGCCAGCAGTCCAGACAGGGGCGCCTACGAGCAGTACTTC
>TRBV5-1|TRBJ2-4|TRBD2|NA
CASSFPSGSGDIQYF
TGCGCCAGCAGTTTTCCGAGCGGGAGCGGGGACATTCAGTACTTC
>TRBV5-1|TRBJ2-1|NA|NA
CASSLNVDEQFF
TGCGCCAGCAGCTTGAATGTGGATGAGCAGTTCTTC
>TRBV28|TRBJ1-2|NA|NA
CASSSGLGYGYTF
TGTGCCAGCAGTTCGGGTTTGGGCTATGGCTACACCTTC
>TRBV19|TRBJ2-7|TRBD2|NA
CASSSRLLTSGSFYEQYF
TGTGCCAGTAGTAGTCGTCTGTTGACTAGCGGGAGTTTCTACGAGCAGTACTTC
>TRBV5-6|TRBJ2-7|TRBD2|NA
CASSLVTSALYEQYF
TGTGCCAGCAGCTTGGTGACTAGCGCACTCTACGAGCAGTACTTC
>TRBV19|TRBJ2-7|NA|NA
CASRRKADYEQYF
TGTGCCAGTAGACGTAAGGCAGATTACGAGCAGTACTTC
>TRBV7-8|TRBJ1-2|NA|NA
CASSLGDGQYGYTF
TGTGCCAGCAGCTTAGGTGATGGGCAATACGGCTACACCTTC
>TRBV4-1|TRBJ1-3|NA|NA
CASSHRSGNTIYF
TGCGCCAGCAGCCACCGTTCTGGAAACACCATATATTTT